This entry concerns a single T cell receptor (beta chain). The sample comes from a study of blood T cell repertoires in COVID-19. Study in general: Samples representing acute and convalescent COVID-19 were sourced from the United States, Italy and Spain. Nucleic acid was either cDNA or gDNA, and it came from T cells, B-cell-depleted T cells, or PBMCs.

In the study's own analysis: The authors estimated nucleated cell counts from reference gene primer amplification. Some clones are missing from TCRdb's copy, which holds only in-frame ones; the method was immunoSEQ multiplex PCR. Clone size and V and J calls were adopted from that table, with D and trimming inferred from the DNA. The data contain about 360,000 clones, around 90% of them singletons. The germline V gene encodes CDR1 MNHEY and CDR2 SMNVEV (reference sequence). CDR3 length: 14 residues. Trimming took 6 bases from V and 4 from J; bases not matched to a gene: 5. The specimen was peripheral blood. This chain uses TRBV27 with TRBJ2-7; 11 bases align to TRBD2. The source is a human donor in a cohort sampled during active COVID-19. The CDR3 protein is CASRGLAATYEQYF. The CDR3 region has the DNA TGTGCCAGCAGGGGACTAGCGGCCACATACGAGCAGTACTTC.